This TCR beta chain derives from a study of blood T cells in healthy people across ages. Study findings and constraints: Considered underestimates were the diversity estimates obtained from one million T cells. The study found TCR beta diversity correlated strongly with naive T cell percentage.

At least ten counts were recorded for this clonotype. Antigen specificity is unknown. The CDR3 has 13 residues. The V end lost 6 bases, the J end lost 0 bases, and 12 bases lay between the germline ends. The germline CDR1 and CDR2 sequences are DFQATT and SNEGSKA (reference sequence). Primers used in a second PCR of roughly 6 to 12 cycles were a sample-barcoded 5' primer and a J-beta primer mix. Researchers report that a template-switch adaptor with 12 random nucleotides tagged each cDNA molecule. Sequencing yielded, for each sample, at least 3 million paired-end reads carrying CDR3. TCRdb re-analysed the 5' RACE reads in MiXCR, keeping a single row per CDR3 protein. The data contain 600,000 or so distinct CDR3 sequences, roughly 20% of them seen just once; the ten biggest clones take up roughly 3.6%.

The chain links TRBV20-1 to TRBJ2-7; TRBD2 is a possible D gene (5 bases). This receptor was identified in a man between 65 and 80 years old in good health. The specimen sequenced was blood. The CDR3, as DNA: TGCAGTGCCCTCGAAACTAGCTCCTACGAGCAGTACTTC. Translation: CSALETSSYEQYF.